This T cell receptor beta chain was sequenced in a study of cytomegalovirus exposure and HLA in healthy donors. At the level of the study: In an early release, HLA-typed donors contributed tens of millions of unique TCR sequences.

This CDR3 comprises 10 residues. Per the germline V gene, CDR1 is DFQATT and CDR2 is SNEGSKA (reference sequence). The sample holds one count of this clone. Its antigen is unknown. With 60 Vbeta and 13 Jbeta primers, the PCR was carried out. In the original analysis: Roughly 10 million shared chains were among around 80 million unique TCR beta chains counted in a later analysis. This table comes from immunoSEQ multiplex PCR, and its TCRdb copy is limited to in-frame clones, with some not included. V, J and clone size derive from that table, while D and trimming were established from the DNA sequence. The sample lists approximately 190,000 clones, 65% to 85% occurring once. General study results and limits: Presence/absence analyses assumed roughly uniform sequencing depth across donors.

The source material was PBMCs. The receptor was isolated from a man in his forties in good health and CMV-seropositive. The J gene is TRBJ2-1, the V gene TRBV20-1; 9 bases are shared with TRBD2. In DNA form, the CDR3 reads TGCAGCGCGACTAGCGGCCCGCAGTTCTTC. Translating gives CSATSGPQFF.